This TCR beta chain was profiled in a study of T cell changes during pregnancy in multiple sclerosis. The CDR3 spans 14 residues. V was shortened by 10 bases and J by 2 bases, with 16 bases between the two germline ends. Germline CDR1 ENHRY, CDR2 SYGVKD. The repertoire was sequenced with immunoSEQ multiplex PCR; TCRdb's copy has only in-frame clones and lacks some. The sample includes roughly 75,000 clones, around 89% of them seen just once. The receptor's source is a female donor with multiple sclerosis, enrolled in a pregnancy study. The chain joins TRBV10-3 to TRBJ2-3, with D tentatively TRBD1 or TRBD2 (5 bases each). Sequences were derived from peripheral blood, sampled before pregnancy. The DNA of the CDR3 is TGTGCCAGCAGAGGGGTCTCCCCCACAGATACGCAGTATTTT. It is translated as CASRGVSPTDTQYF.